A single TCR beta chain is shown here with its context. The CDR3 has 14 amino acids. V was pared by 6 bases and J by 8 bases, with 5 bases of the junction left unmatched. The V gene's germline CDR1 is MNHEY and CDR2 SMNVEV (reference sequence). The data belong to a study of blood T cell repertoires in COVID-19. Study overall: Acute-phase and convalescent COVID-19 samples originated in the United States, Italy and Spain. T cells, B-cell-depleted T cells, or PBMCs supplied cDNA or gDNA.

The table came from immunoSEQ multiplex PCR; TCRdb's copy has only in-frame clones and leaves some out. Among more than 65,000 clones, around 80% were seen once, and the ten largest hold 20% to 25%. This clonotype was obtained from a woman in her forties or fifties with acute or convalescent COVID-19. The sequencing input was peripheral blood. The rearrangement uses TRBV27 and TRBJ1-3; 12 bases are shared with TRBD1. CDR3 protein: CASRPGQGAHTIYF. The DNA for the CDR3 is TGTGCCAGCAGGCCGGGACAGGGGGCACACACCATATATTTT.